The source of this TCR beta chain is a study of blood T cell repertoires in COVID-19. Looking at the study overall: Sources were T cells, B-cell-depleted T cells, or PBMCs; the material itself was cDNA or gDNA.

Trimming took 10 bases from V and 4 from J; bases not matched to a gene: 6. In germline, CDR1 is SNHLY, CDR2 FYNNEI. The CDR3 is 13 residues long. Recruitment covered about two dozen US areas and drew participants whose ages spanned roughly 18 to 95 years. TCRdb's copy holds only in-frame clones and misses some; the assay was immunoSEQ multiplex PCR. Of 200,000 to 250,000 clones listed, about 88% are singletons. This clone has only one observation. Sequencing was done on a sample of PBMCs or T cells enriched from blood (not recorded which). This receptor was taken from a woman aged 45-60 years who had recovered from COVID-19. The rearrangement links TRBV2 to TRBJ1-5; 8 nucleotides line up with TRBD1. In DNA, the CDR3 is TGTGCCACCAGGACAGGGAATAATCAGCCCCAGCATTTT. Translation: CATRTGNNQPQHF.